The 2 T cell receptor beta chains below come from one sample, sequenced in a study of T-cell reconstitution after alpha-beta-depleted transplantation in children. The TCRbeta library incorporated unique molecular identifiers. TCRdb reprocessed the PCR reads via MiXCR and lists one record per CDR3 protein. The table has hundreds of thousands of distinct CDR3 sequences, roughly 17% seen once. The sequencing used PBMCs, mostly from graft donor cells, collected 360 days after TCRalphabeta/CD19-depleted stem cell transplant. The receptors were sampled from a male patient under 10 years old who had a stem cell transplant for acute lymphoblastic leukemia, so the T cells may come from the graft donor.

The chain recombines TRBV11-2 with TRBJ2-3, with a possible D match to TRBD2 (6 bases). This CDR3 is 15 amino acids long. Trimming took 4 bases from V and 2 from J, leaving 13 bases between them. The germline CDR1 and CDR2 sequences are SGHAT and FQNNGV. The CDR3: CASSSTGLITDTQYF. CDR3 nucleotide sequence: TGTGCCAGCAGCTCGACGGGACTCATCACAGATACGCAGTATTTT.

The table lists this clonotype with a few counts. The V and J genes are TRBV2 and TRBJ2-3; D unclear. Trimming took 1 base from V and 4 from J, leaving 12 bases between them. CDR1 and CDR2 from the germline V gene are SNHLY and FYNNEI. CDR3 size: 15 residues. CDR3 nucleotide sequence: TGTGCCAGCAGTGAAGGCTGGCCCTTCCCAGATACGCAGTATTTT. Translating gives CASSEGWPFPDTQYF. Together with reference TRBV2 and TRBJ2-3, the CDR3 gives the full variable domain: EPEVTQTPSHQVTQMGQEVILRCVPISNHLYFYWYRQILGQKVEFLVSFYNNEISEKSEIFDDQFSVERPDGSNFTLKIRSTKLEDSAMYFCASSEGWPFPDTQYFGPGTRLTVL.